The T cell receptor (beta chain) under discussion was sequenced for a study of molecular identifiers for immune sequencing clone quantification. Study overall: Replicates involved a five-way split of RNA from around 20,000 or 99,000 naive CD8 cells, with sequencing of four. Study-wide points: Among about a million naive cells, spiked Jurkat TCR RNA from a single cell was reportedly detectable. Beyond 20 RNA copies, clones held over 97% of effector molecules, compared with under 1% in naive cells.

This clonotype was counted many times. Its antigen is still unknown. V was cut by 2 bases and J by 6 bases, with 20 bases left in between. This CDR3 is built from 17 residues. Germline loops: CDR1 MGHRA, CDR2 YSYEKL. As previously described, bulk TCR libraries were made using listed TCR primers. MiXCR, run by TCRdb on the PCR reads, gives a single entry per CDR3 protein. The data hold 65,000 or so distinct CDR3 sequences, with roughly 18% observed a single time. The chain combines TRBV4-1 with TRBJ1-5; D may be TRBD1 (6 bases). Material: naive CD8+ T cells from blood, with Jurkat cell RNA spiked in. Subset described: FACS-sorted CD8+CD4-CCR7+CD45RA+ naive T cells. This TCR came from a human donor in good health. Some libraries in this study had Jurkat cell RNA spiked in. The CDR3 protein is CASSQRPVQGVGQPQHF. CDR3 nucleotide sequence: TGCGCCAGCAGCCAACGGCCGGTACAGGGAGTAGGTCAGCCCCAGCATTTT.